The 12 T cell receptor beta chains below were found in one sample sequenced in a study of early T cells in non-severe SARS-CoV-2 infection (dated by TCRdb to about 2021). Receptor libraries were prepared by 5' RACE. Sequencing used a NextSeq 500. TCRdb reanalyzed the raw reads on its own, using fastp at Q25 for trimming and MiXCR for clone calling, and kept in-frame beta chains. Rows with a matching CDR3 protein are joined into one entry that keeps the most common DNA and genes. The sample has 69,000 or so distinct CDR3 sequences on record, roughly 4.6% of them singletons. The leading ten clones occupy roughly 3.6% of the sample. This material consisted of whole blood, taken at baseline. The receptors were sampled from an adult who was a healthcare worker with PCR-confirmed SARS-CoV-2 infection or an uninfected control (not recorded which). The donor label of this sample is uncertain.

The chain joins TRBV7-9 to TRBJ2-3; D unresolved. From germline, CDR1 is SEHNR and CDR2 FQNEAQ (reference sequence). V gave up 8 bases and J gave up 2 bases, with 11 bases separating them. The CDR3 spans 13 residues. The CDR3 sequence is CASEVQHTDTQYF. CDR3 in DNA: TGTGCCAGCGAGGTTCAACACACAGATACGCAGTATTTT.

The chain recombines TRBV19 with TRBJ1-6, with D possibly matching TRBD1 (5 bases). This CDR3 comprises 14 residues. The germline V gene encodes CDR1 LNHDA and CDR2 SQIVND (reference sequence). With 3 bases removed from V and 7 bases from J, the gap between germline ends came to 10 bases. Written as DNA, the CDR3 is TGTGCCAGTAGTATCATGGGGGGAAATTCACCCCTCCACTTT. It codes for CASSIMGGNSPLHF.

The CDR3, as DNA: TGCGCCAGCAGCCCCTCTCGGGTAGTACTCCTACAATCCTACGAGCAGTACTTC. Protein: CASSPSRVVLLQSYEQYF. The chain uses TRBV5-1 and TRBJ2-7, with unresolved D. CDR3 length: 18 residues. CDR1 and CDR2 (germline): SGHRS, YFSETQ. Trimming removed 4 bases from V and 1 base from J, with 24 bases in between.

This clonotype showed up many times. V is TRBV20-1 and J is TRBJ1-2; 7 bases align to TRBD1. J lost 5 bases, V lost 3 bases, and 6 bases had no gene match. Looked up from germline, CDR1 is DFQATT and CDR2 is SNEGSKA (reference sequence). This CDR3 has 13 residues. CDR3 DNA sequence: TGCAGTGCTAGTGAGGGCAGGGGGTATGGCTACACCTTC. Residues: CSASEGRGYGYTF.

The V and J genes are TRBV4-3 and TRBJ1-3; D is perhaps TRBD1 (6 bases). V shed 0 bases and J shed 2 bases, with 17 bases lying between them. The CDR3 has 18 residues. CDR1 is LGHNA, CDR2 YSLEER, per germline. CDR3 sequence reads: CASSQDPQRGSTGNTIYF. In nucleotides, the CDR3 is TGCGCCAGCAGCCAAGACCCACAGAGGGGGTCCACTGGAAACACCATATATTTT.

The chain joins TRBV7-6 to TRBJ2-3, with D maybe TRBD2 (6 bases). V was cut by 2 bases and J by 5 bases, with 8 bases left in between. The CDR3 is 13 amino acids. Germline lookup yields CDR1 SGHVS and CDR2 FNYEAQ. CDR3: CASSLMGGDTQYF. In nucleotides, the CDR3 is TGTGCCAGCAGCTTAATGGGGGGAGATACGCAGTATTTT.

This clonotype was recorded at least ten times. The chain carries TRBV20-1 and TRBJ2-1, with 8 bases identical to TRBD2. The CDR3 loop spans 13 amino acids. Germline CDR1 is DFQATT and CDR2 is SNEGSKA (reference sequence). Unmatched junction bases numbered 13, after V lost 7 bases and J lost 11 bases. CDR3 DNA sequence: TGCAGTGTTGAGCGGGGGCCTCGGATACAGCAGTTCTTC. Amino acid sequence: CSVERGPRIQQFF.

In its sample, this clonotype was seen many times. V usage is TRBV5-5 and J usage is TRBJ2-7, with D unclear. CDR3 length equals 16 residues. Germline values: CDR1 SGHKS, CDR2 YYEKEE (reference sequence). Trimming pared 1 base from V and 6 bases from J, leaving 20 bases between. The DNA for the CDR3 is TGTGCCAGCAGCTTGTTTCCCAGGACGGCTTCCGGCGAGCAGTACTTC. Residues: CASSLFPRTASGEQYF. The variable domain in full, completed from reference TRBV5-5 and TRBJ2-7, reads DAGVTQSPTHLIKTRGQQVTLRCSPISGHKSVSWYQQVLGQGPQFIFQYYEKEERGRGNFPDRFSARQFPNYSSELNVNALLLGDSALYLCASSLFPRTASGEQYFGPGTRLTVT.

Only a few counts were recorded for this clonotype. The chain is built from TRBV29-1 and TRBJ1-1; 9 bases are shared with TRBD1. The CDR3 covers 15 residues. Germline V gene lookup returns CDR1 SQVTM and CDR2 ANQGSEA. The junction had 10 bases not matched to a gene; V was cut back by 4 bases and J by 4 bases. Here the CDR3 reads CSVVGTGKAVTEAFF. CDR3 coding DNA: TGCAGCGTTGTGGGGACAGGGAAAGCGGTCACTGAAGCTTTCTTT.

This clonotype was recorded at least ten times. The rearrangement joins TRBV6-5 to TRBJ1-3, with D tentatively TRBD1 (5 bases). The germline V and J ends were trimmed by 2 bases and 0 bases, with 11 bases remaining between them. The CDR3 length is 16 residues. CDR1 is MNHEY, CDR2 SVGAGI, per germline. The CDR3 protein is CASSYLAGSSGNTIYF. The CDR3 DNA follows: TGTGCCAGCAGTTACCTGGCAGGGAGCTCTGGAAACACCATATATTTT.

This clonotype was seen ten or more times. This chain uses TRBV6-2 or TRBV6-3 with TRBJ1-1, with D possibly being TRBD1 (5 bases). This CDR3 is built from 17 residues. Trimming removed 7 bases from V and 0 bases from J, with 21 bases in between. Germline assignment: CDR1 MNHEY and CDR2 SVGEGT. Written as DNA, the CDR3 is TGTGCCAGCATGGGCGGGACGGCGAAAGTAATGAACACTGAAGCTTTCTTT. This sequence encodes CASMGGTAKVMNTEAFF.

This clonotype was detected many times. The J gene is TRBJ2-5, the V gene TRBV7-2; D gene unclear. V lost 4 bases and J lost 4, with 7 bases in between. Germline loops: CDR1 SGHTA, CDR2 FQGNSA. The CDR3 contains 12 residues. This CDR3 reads CASSSFGETQYF. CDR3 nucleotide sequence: TGTGCCAGCAGCTCTTTTGGAGAGACCCAGTACTTC.